This entry lists 2 T cell receptor beta chains sequenced from one sample in a study of graft-versus-host responses after intestinal transplantation (dated by TCRdb to about 2021). What this sample's time point label stands for: cells obtained before transplantation from donor or recipient. Library preparation employed the immunoSEQ multiplex PCR assay. This immuneACCESS table, as held by TCRdb, lists in-frame sequences with V and J called but not all clones. Of the missing ones, under half trace to an unresolved V gene in checked studies; the others have no known cause. Here the sample has some 100,000 clones; roughly 92% occur a single time. The ten largest clones take up about 0.07% of the sample. What these receptors recognize is not known. The material was unstimulated CD8+ T cells sorted from spleen or lymph node cells, obtained before transplant. All receptors come from a human donor who was the organ donor for an intestinal transplant.

In its sample, this clone was seen once. The chain joins TRBV15 to TRBJ2-1, with D maybe TRBD2 (5 bases). This CDR3 has 16 residues. Per germline, CDR1 LNHNV and CDR2 YYDKDF (reference sequence). V lost 9 bases, J lost 3 bases, and 21 bases lay in between. The CDR3 DNA sequence: TGTGCCACTCTTGGAGATGGGCGGGCAGACTACAATGAGCAGTTCTTC. It is translated as CATLGDGRADYNEQFF.

The V gene is TRBV6-5, the J gene TRBJ1-4; D is unclear. This CDR3 is 16 amino acids long. Between the trimmed V and J ends, which lost 4 bases and 4 bases, there was a span of 16 bases. Germline CDR1 is MNHEY and CDR2 is SVGAGI. Here the CDR3 DNA reads TGTGCCAGCAGTTCCCACCCCATACAGCTTAATGAAAAACTGTTTTTT. Its translation is CASSSHPIQLNEKLFF.